One and the same sample provided the 18 T cell receptor beta chains below, sequenced in a study of blood T cell repertoires in COVID-19. Using immunoSEQ multiplex PCR, the repertoire was profiled, and TCRdb retains in-frame clones only, with some absent. The sample lists around 330,000 clones, 85% occurring once. The sample comprised PBMCs or T cells enriched from blood (not recorded which). The receptors originated from a young woman who had been exposed to COVID-19.

The chain links TRBV10-3 to TRBJ1-1, with D uncertain. The CDR3 spans 14 residues. The germline V gene encodes CDR1 ENHRY and CDR2 SYGVKD. Deletions cut 4 bases from V and 1 base from J, with 10 bases between. CDR3 DNA sequence: TGTGCCATCAGTGCCGGAGAGAGGAACACTGAAGCTTTCTTT. Residues: CAISAGERNTEAFF.

J is TRBJ1-1 and V is TRBV2, with D possibly TRBD1 on 5 matching bases. With 11 bases removed from V and 8 bases from J, the gap between germline ends came to 15 bases. Germline-derived CDR1 and CDR2 are SNHLY and FYNNEI. There are 11 residues in the CDR3. The CDR3 here is CAGGVADEAFF. The CDR3 region has the DNA TGTGCCGGAGGGGTGGCGGACGAAGCTTTCTTT.

V gene TRBV28 combines with J gene TRBJ2-2; possible D gene TRBD1, 5 bases. The germline V gene has CDR1 MDHEN and CDR2 SYDVKM. CDR3 length: 15 residues. Trimming removed 5 bases from V and 4 bases from J, with 14 bases in between. The CDR3 loop is CASSGRQGGTGELFF. CDR3 in DNA: TGTGCCAGCAGTGGGCGGCAGGGCGGCACCGGGGAGCTGTTTTTT.

This clone was recorded only once. V gene TRBV20-1 combines with J gene TRBJ1-2, with TRBD1 identical over 12 bases. Trimming cost V 3 bases and J 2 bases; bases outside gene matches: 10. This CDR3 spans 17 amino acids. Germline assignment: CDR1 DFQATT and CDR2 SNEGSKA (reference sequence). The CDR3 nucleotides are TGCAGTGCTAGTGGCCGGGACAGGGGGCTTGGAAACTATGGCTACACCTTC. Amino acid sequence: CSASGRDRGLGNYGYTF.

This chain joins TRBV9 and TRBJ2-7; 7 nucleotides align to TRBD1. The CDR3 spans 15 residues. V lost 0 bases to trimming and J lost 1 base; unmatched junction nucleotides: 4. CDR1 SGDLS and CDR2 YYNGEE come from the germline V gene. The CDR3 here is CASSVEETGSYEQYF. The CDR3 DNA follows: TGTGCCAGCAGCGTAGAGGAGACAGGGTCCTACGAGCAGTACTTC.

This sequence joins TRBV3-1 (or the pseudogene TRBV3-2) and TRBJ2-3, with D perhaps matching TRBD1 (5 bases). Trimming left V 6 bases short and J 6 bases short, with 10 bases between. The V gene's germline CDR1 is LGHDT and CDR2 YNNKEL (reference sequence). The CDR3 runs to 12 residues. CDR3 sequence (DNA): TGTGCCAGCAGATCCCAGGGTGATACGCAGTATTTT. Amino acid sequence: CASRSQGDTQYF.

The gene calls are TRBV5-5 and TRBJ1-2; D not resolved. Germline V lookup: CDR1 SGHKS, CDR2 YYEKEE (reference sequence). Trimming took off 0 bases at V and 1 base at J, with 10 bases between the two ends. CDR3 length: 15 residues. This chain's CDR3 is CASSLDINLNYGYTF. Written as DNA, the CDR3 is TGTGCCAGCAGCTTGGACATAAACCTTAACTATGGCTACACCTTC.

This clone turned up a few times. V usage is TRBV18 and J usage is TRBJ1-3; D is perhaps TRBD1 (5 bases). CDR1 and CDR2 from the germline V gene are KGHSH and LQKENI. The length of the CDR3 is 15 residues. V shed 5 bases and J shed 0 bases, with 11 bases lying between them. CDR3 DNA sequence: TGTGCCAGCTCATTAGGGGAACACTCTGGAAACACCATATATTTT. This encodes CASSLGEHSGNTIYF.

Many counts were recorded for this clone. The J gene is TRBJ1-1, the V gene TRBV5-1; TRBD1 matches at 7 bases. Germline CDR1 and CDR2: SGHRS and YFSETQ. The CDR3 consists of 15 residues. J was trimmed by 0 bases and V by 4 bases; bases with no gene match: 6. Here the CDR3 reads CASSREQGLNTEAFF. The CDR3 nucleotides read TGCGCCAGCAGCCGGGAACAGGGGTTGAACACTGAAGCTTTCTTT.

The chain combines TRBV7-9 with TRBJ2-5; 9 bases match TRBD2. CDR1 is SEHNR and CDR2 is FQNEAQ in the germline V gene (reference sequence). V shed 3 bases and J 1 base; nucleotides not matched to a gene: 3. CDR3 size: 15 residues. Written as DNA, the CDR3 is TGTGCCAGCAGCTTTAGCGGGGGAGGCCAAGAGACCCAGTACTTC. Protein sequence: CASSFSGGGQETQYF.

The chain links TRBV30 to TRBJ2-2; 9 nucleotides agree with TRBD1. Germline V gene lookup returns CDR1 GTSNPN and CDR2 SVGIG (reference sequence). V lost 6 bases and J lost 6; bases outside the gene matches: 11. This CDR3 is built from 15 residues. CDR3 sequence: CACRPGQGLSGELFF. DNA for the CDR3: TGTGCCTGCCGACCGGGACAGGGTCTGTCCGGGGAGCTGTTTTTT.

The chain has TRBV28 and TRBJ1-2; TRBD1 might be the D (5 bases). Germline V gene sequence: CDR1 MDHEN, CDR2 SYDVKM. V lost 4 bases, J lost 4 bases, and 16 bases lay in between. This CDR3 spans 15 amino acids. Here the CDR3 reads CASSSPARVAYGYTF. CDR3 nucleotide sequence: TGTGCCAGCAGTTCCCCCGCCAGGGTAGCCTATGGCTACACCTTC.

The chain joins TRBV5-1 to TRBJ1-1; D might be TRBD1 (5 bases). In germline, CDR1 is SGHRS, CDR2 YFSETQ. The CDR3 has 16 amino acids. Trimming cost V 4 bases and J 3 bases, with 19 bases left between them. The CDR3 region is CASSPGGGERYTEAFF. The CDR3 coding sequence is TGCGCCAGCAGCCCGGGGGGAGGGGAGAGGTACACTGAAGCTTTCTTT.

Concerning this clone: An end of the junction differs from the germline gene, which may be a read error. J is TRBJ2-7 and V is TRBV5-1; 8 nucleotides match TRBD2. Germline V gives CDR1 SGHRS, CDR2 YFSETQ. This CDR3 region has 14 residues. In nucleotides, the CDR3 is TGCGCCAGCAGATTGGGGACTAGCTCCTACGAGCAGTACTTC. It encodes CASRLGTSSYEQYF. The whole variable domain, remainder taken from reference TRBV5-1 and TRBJ2-7, is KAGVTQTPRYLIKTRGQQVTLSCSPISGHRSVSWYQQTPGQGLQFLFEYFSETQRNKGNFPGRFSGRQFSNSRSEMNVSTLELGDSALYLCASRLGTSSYEQYFGPGTRLTVT.

The chain couples TRBV5-1 to TRBJ2-3; 16 positions agree with TRBD2. The CDR3 runs to 18 residues. After removal of 2 bases from V and 1 base from J, the junction contained 4 bases not matched to a gene. The germline V gene has CDR1 SGHRS and CDR2 YFSETQ. The CDR3 reads CASSFGTSGGAGTDTQYF. The CDR3 DNA follows: TGCGCCAGCAGCTTCGGGACTAGCGGGGGGGCGGGCACAGATACGCAGTATTTT. Full variable domain (remainder filled in from reference TRBV5-1 and TRBJ2-3): KAGVTQTPRYLIKTRGQQVTLSCSPISGHRSVSWYQQTPGQGLQFLFEYFSETQRNKGNFPGRFSGRQFSNSRSEMNVSTLELGDSALYLCASSFGTSGGAGTDTQYFGPGTRLTVL.

The chain employs TRBV19 and TRBJ1-3, with a tentative D call TRBD1 (5 bases). Looked up from germline, CDR1 is LNHDA and CDR2 is SQIVND (reference sequence). The CDR3 sequence is 14 residues long. Trimming removed 5 bases at V and 2 bases at J, with 10 bases between. CDR3 region: CASSAQVPGNTIYF. CDR3 nucleotides: TGTGCCAGTAGTGCACAGGTCCCTGGAAACACCATATATTTT.

This chain joins TRBV29-1 and TRBJ1-2; TRBD1 might be the D (6 bases). Germline V gene data show CDR1 as SQVTM and CDR2 as ANQGSEA. The V end was cut by 1 base, the J end by 2 bases, with 17 bases between. The CDR3 consists of 16 residues. The CDR3 DNA reads TGCAGCGTTGAAGCGACTACAGGGCCAGGGAACTATGGCTACACCTTC. It codes for CSVEATTGPGNYGYTF.

The rearrangement links TRBV19 to TRBJ1-4; the match to TRBD1 covers 8 bases. After removal of 0 bases from V and 11 bases from J, the junction contained 5 bases not matched to a gene. The CDR3 length is 14 residues. CDR1 is LNHDA, CDR2 SQIVND, per germline (reference sequence). CDR3 residues: CASSIDQGAQKLFF. CDR3 bases: TGTGCCAGTAGTATAGATCAGGGGGCACAGAAACTGTTTTTT. Combining the CDR3 with reference TRBV19 and TRBJ1-4 gives the whole variable domain DGGITQSPKYLFRKEGQNVTLSCEQNLNHDAMYWYRQDPGQGLRLIYYSQIVNDFQKGDIAEGYSVSREKKESFPLTVTSAQKNPTAFYLCASSIDQGAQKLFFGSGTQLSVL.